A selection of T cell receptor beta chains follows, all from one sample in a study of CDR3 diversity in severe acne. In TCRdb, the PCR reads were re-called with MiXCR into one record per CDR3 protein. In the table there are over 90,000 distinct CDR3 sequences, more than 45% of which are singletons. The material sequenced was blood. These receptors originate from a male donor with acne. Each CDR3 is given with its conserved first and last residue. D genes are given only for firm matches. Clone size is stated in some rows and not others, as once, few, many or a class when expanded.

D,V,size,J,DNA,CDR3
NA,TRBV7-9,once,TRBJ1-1,TGTGCCAGCAGCTTCAGTGTCACCGGTGAAGCTTTCTTT,CASSFSVTGEAFF
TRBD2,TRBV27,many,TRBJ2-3,TGTGCCAGCAGTTTAACGAGGTGGCTAGCGGGAGGCACAGATACGCAGTATTTT,CASSLTRWLAGGTDTQYF
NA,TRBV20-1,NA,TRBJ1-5,TGCAGTGCTAGAGACCGGACGGGGCAGCCCCAGCATTTT,CSARDRTGQPQHF
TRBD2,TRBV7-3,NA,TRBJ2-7,TGTGCCAGCAGCCTCGGGACTATCATCTACGAGCAGTACTTC,CASSLGTIIYEQYF
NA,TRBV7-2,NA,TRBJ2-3,TGTGCCTGGACGGGAGCAGATACGCAGTATTTT,CAWTGADTQYF
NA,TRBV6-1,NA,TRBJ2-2,TGTGCCAGCAGCGTAACCGGGACAAAACACGATTCGCACACCGGGGAGCTGTTTTTT,CASSVTGTKHDSHTGELFF
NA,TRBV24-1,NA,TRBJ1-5,TGTGCCACCAGTGATTTGTGGGGTCAGCCCCAGCATTTT,CATSDLWGQPQHF
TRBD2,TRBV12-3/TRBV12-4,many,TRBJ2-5,TGTGCCAGCAGTTTATTGGGACTAGCGGGACCTCAAGAGACCCAGTACTTC,CASSLLGLAGPQETQYF
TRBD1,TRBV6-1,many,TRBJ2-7,TGTGCCAGCAGTGAATTATTTGCAGGGGGCTACGAGCAGTACTTC,CASSELFAGGYEQYF
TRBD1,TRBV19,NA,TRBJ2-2,TGTGCCAGTAGTATGGGACAGGGGTTCACCGGGGAGCTGTTTTTT,CASSMGQGFTGELFF
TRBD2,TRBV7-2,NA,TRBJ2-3,TGCGCCAGCAGCCAAGAGCCTAGCGGGAGGGGAGATACGCAGTATTTT,CASSQEPSGRGDTQYF
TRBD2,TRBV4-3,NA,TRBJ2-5,TGCGCCAGCAGCCAAGAGCCTAGCGGGAGCGTCGAGACCCTGTACTTC,CASSQEPSGSVETLYF
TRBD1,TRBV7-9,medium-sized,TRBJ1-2,TGTGCCAGCAGCTCGGACAGGGAATATGGCTACACCTTC,CASSSDREYGYTF
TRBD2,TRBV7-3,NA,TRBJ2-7,TGTGCCAGCAGCTCCCGGACTAGCGGGAGCTACCGCTCCTACGAGCAGTACTTC,CASSSRTSGSYRSYEQYF
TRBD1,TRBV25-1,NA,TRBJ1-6,TGTGCCAGCAGTGTTAACTCGGGACAGGAGAATTCACCCCTCCACTTT,CASSVNSGQENSPLHF
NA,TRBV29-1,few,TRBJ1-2,TGCAGCGTTGAAGATTTGGAAGGCTATGGCTACACCTTC,CSVEDLEGYGYTF
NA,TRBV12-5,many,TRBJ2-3,TGTGCTAGTGGTTTGGACTTGCCCACAGATACGCAGTATTTT,CASGLDLPTDTQYF
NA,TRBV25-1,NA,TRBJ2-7,TGTGCCAGCAGTGCGGGAGAACCCTACGAGCAGTATTTC,CASSAGEPYEQYF
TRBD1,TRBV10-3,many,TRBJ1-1,TGTGCCATCAGTGAGTCGACAGGGGGGGGTAACACTGAAGCTTTCTTT,CAISESTGGGNTEAFF
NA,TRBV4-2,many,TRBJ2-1,TGTGCCAGCAGCCGGTCGTGGGCAGAATACAATGAGCAGTTCTTC,CASSRSWAEYNEQFF
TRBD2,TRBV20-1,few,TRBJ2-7,TGCAGTGCTAGAGAGGCTAGCGGGAACCGCGAGCAGTACTTC,CSAREASGNREQYF
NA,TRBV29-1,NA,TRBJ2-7,TGCAGCGTTACTTCGGGTACGGTGAGCTCCTACGAGCAGTACTTC,CSVTSGTVSSYEQYF
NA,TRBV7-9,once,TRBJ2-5,TGTGCCAGCAGCGAAAAACTACAGGACCAAGAGACCCAGTACTTC,CASSEKLQDQETQYF
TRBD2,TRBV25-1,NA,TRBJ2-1,TGTGCCAGCGGGACTAGCCCGCGTGTGCAGTTCTTC,CASGTSPRVQFF
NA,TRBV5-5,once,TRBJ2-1,TGTGCCAGCAGCTTCTGGGTGGCCGGACTACTAAGCCCTAGCTCCTACAATGGGCAGTTCTTC,CASSFWVAGLLSPSSYNGQFF
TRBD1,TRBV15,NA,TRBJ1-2,TGTGCCACCAGCAGGTCCCCGGGAGGGGGCTCTAACTATGGCTACACCTTC,CATSRSPGGGSNYGYTF
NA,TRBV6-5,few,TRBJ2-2,TGTGCCAGCCAGTTCTCCGGGGAGCTGTTTTTT,CASQFSGELFF
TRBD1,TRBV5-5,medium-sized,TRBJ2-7,TGTGCCAGCAGCGAGTGGGACAGGGGAGGGTACGAGCAGTACTTC,CASSEWDRGGYEQYF
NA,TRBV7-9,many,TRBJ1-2,TGTGCCAGCAGCGCGGGGCCCGAGGACTACACCTTC,CASSAGPEDYTF
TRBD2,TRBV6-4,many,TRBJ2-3,TGTGCCAGCAGTGACTCTAGCGGGGCAGATACGCAGTATTTT,CASSDSSGADTQYF
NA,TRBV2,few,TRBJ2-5,TGTGCCAGCAGAGAGGGCTCGATGGAGACCCAGTACTTC,CASREGSMETQYF
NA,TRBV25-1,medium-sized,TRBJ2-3,TGTGCCAGCAGTGATTCCCGCACAGATACGCAGTATTTT,CASSDSRTDTQYF
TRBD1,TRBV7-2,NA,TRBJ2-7,TGTGCCAGCAGCTTAGACGGGACAGGGACCTACGAGCAGTACTTC,CASSLDGTGTYEQYF
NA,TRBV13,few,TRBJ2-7,TGTGCCAGCAGCTCGACCCCCTACGAGCAGTACTTC,CASSSTPYEQYF
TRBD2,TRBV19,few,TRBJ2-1,TGTGCCAGTATGCCTGCGGGGGGGAGCTCCTACAATGAGCAGTTCTTC,CASMPAGGSSYNEQFF
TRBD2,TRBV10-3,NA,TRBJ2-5,TGTGCCACTAGCGGGAGACAAGAGACCCAGTACTTC,CATSGRQETQYF
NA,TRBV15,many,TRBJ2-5,TGTGCCACCAGCAGAGATCGTGAAGAGACCCAGTACTTC,CATSRDREETQYF
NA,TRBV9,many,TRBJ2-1,TGTGCCAGCAAGGAGGGCAGCTACAATGAGCAGTTCTTC,CASKEGSYNEQFF
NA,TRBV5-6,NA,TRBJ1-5,TGTGCCAGCAGCTTGTTGGACATAGGAACCCAGCATTTT,CASSLLDIGTQHF
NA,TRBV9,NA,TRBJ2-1,TGTGCCAGCAGCAACGGACAGCAGCCTATTCGTGAGCAGTTCTTC,CASSNGQQPIREQFF
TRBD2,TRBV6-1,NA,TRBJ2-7,TGTGCCAGCAGTGAAGATACTTTCGAGACACTTAACACCGGGGCTAGCGGGAAAGGGCAGTACTTC,CASSEDTFETLNTGASGKGQYF
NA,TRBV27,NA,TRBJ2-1,TGTGCCAGCAGTATGGGAACAGGGTTCTCCTACAATGAGCAGTTCTTC,CASSMGTGFSYNEQFF
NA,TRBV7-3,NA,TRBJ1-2,TGTGCCAGCAGCAATACAGGGTTTTGGGACTATGGCTACACCTTC,CASSNTGFWDYGYTF